This T cell receptor beta chain was recovered during a study of identical twins (dated by TCRdb to between 2015 and 2016). Concerning the study at large: TCR alpha and beta repertoires from monozygotic twins, unrelated adults of various ages and cord blood were deep-sequenced to test whether fetal clonotypes persist. Replicate twin experiments were performed at different times using different library preparation protocols to rule out contamination.

A note on this clonotype: Which antigen it targets is not known. No base qualities exist here, and no much larger clone lies one base off it.

Every donor was a healthy Caucasian. The twin cohort consisted of three pairs of female monozygotic twins, all aged about 18 to 30 years. Positive isolation kits from Invitrogen were used to isolate CD4+ and CD8+ T cell populations. The study at large found these results: A weaker excess of twin sharing was found in beta out-of-frame sequences because the signal-to-noise ratio was lowered by fewer shared sequences. Out-of-frame TCR alpha sharing in monozygotic twins was systematically underestimated by recombination models, whereas sharing between unrelated individuals was in agreement with the recombination models. Because the same donors could not be followed over many years, the conclusions depended on cross-sectional statistical analysis. Abundant cord blood beta clonotypes carried fewer insertions; young adult naive repertoires showed a weaker similar trend, while memory repertoires showed none. Zero-insertion analyses could be partly confounded by invariant T cells such as MAIT and iNKT, though diverse VJ usage argued against such confounding for most clonotypes. Out-of-frame TCR alpha sequences shared between twins showed an excess of low generation-probability sequences compared with coincidental sharing between unrelated individuals.

Receptor amplification or capture employed 5' RACE. Sequenced on an Illumina HiSeq 2000. Template switching introduced a universal primer binding site; the final cDNA contained a unique molecular identifier, enabling accurate counting of TCR cDNA molecules. Specific primers in the conserved constant-segment region were used to synthesize first-strand cDNA for TCR alpha and beta chains. To control for contamination, every cDNA library carried two barcodes: a SMART-Mk sample barcode plus Illumina barcodes. TruSeq adapter sequences, together with Illumina sample barcodes, were added in two successive PCR steps. The TCR alpha and beta cDNA libraries were sequenced on the Illumina HiSeq platform using custom primers. The study's own analysis went as follows. MiGEC processed the raw reads to extract unique molecular identifiers, while MiXCR was used to determine the CDR3 positions. Recombination models were inferred per individual with the repgenHMM and IGoR tools using an EM algorithm. The analysis of shared clonotypes was done with the tcR package in R, with sharing normalized by the product of cloneset sizes. Out-of-frame nonproductive sequences were analyzed to study raw recombination free of thymic and clonal selection effects. TCRdb reanalyzed the raw reads on its own, using fastp at Q25 for trimming and MiXCR for clone calling, and kept in-frame beta chains. Rows merge per CDR3 protein into single entries with the most common DNA and genes. The V and J calls reflect TCRdb's pipeline rather than the authors' work. This sample has 300,000 to 400,000 distinct CDR3 sequences in its table, and roughly 12% of those were observed once. Clones ranked in the top ten supply approximately 7.9% of the sample.

Via the germline V gene, CDR1 is SGDLS and CDR2 YYNGEE. V loses 2 bases at its end and J loses 1 base; junction bases beyond the gene matches: 2. The CDR3 covers 16 residues, taking in both the cysteine and the phenylalanine. The only DNA kept is the CDR3, 48 bases in frame from the first base. In addition, the sample was reused for a study of yellow fever vaccine responses in identical twins. The second paper states: The T cell response to vaccination in identical twins was reported by the authors to appear partly convergent and partly personalized. The study precisely tracked vaccine-responding T cell clones in identical twins.

The sequenced material came from CD8+ T cells sorted from blood. The TCR sequence derives from a woman aged 18-30 years in good health. The chain employs TRBV9 and TRBJ2-2; the central 10 bases match TRBD2. CDR3 reads: CASSVLAGVNTGELFF. The DNA sequence is TGTGCCAGCAGCGTTCTAGCGGGGGTGAACACCGGGGAGCTGTTTTTT.